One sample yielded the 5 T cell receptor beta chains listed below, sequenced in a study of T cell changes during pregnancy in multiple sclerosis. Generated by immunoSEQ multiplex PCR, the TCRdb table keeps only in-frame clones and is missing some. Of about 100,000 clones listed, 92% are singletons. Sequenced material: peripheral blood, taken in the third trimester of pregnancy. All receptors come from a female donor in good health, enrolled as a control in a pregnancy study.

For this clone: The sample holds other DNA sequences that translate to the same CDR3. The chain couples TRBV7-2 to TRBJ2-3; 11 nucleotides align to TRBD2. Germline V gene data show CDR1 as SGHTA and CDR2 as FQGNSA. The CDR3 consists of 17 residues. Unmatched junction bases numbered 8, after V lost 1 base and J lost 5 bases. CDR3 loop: CASSLGVAGGPRDTQYF. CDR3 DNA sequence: TGTGCCAGCAGCTTAGGAGTAGCGGGGGGGCCGAGAGATACGCAGTATTTT.

This CDR3 reads CASITGSYEQYF. Written as DNA, the CDR3 is TGTGCCAGCATCACAGGGTCCTACGAGCAGTACTTC. The chain employs TRBV11-3 and TRBJ2-7, with a possible D match to TRBD1 (6 bases). The CDR3 loop spans 12 amino acids. Trimming removed 7 bases at V and 1 base at J, with 8 bases between. The V gene's germline CDR1 is SGHNT and CDR2 YENEEA.

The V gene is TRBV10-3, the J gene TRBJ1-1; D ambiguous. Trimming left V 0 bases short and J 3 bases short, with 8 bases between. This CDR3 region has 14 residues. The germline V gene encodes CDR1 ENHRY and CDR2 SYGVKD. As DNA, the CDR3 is TGTGCCATCAGTGAGTCGCGGGGTCACACTGAAGCTTTCTTT. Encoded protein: CAISESRGHTEAFF.

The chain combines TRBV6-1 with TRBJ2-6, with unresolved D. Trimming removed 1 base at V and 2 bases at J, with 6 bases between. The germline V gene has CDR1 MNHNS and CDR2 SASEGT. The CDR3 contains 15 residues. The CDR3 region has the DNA TGTGCCAGCAGTGAAGGTCCCGCTGGGGCCAACGTCCTGACTTTC. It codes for CASSEGPAGANVLTF.

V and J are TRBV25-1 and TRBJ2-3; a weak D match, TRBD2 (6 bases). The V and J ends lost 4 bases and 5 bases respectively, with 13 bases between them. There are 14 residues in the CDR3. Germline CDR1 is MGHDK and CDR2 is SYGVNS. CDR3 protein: CASSVGGYRDTQYF. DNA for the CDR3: TGTGCCAGCAGTGTGGGGGGTTATAGAGATACGCAGTATTTT.